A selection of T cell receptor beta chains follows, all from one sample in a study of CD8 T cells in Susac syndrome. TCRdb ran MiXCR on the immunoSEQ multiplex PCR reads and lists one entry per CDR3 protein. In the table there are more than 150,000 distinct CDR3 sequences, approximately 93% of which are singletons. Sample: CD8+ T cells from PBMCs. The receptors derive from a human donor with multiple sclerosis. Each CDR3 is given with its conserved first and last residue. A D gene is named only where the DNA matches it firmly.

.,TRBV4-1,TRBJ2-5,CASSSRGSAGWETQYF,TGCGCCAGCAGCTCAAGAGGGTCGGCAGGGTGGGAGACCCAGTACTTC
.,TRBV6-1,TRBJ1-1,CAIPLSGTQGRDTEAFF,TGTGCCATCCCACTGTCGGGCACGCAGGGGAGGGACACTGAAGCTTTCTTT
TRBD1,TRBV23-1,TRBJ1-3,CASSKIQGSGNTIYF,TGCGCCAGCAGCAAGATACAGGGGTCCGGAAACACCATATATTTT
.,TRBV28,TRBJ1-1,CASSLRTAEAFF,TGTGCCAGCAGTTTGCGGACCGCTGAAGCTTTCTTT
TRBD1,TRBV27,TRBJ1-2,CASSSLQGSDGYTF,TGTGCCAGCAGTTCCCTACAGGGGTCGGATGGCTACACCTTC
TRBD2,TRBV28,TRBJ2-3,CASSSLPPGTSGGASTDTQYF,TGTGCCAGCAGTTCACTCCCGCCCGGGACTAGCGGGGGGGCTAGTACAGATACGCAGTATTTT
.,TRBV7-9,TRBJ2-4,CASSSPGQTKNIQYF,TGTGCCAGCAGCTCCCCAGGACAGACCAAAAACATTCAGTACTTC
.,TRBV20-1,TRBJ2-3,CSARVDTQYF,TGCAGTGCTAGAGTAGATACGCAGTATTTT
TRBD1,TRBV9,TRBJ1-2,CASRGTGFNYGYTF,TGTGCCAGCAGGGGGACAGGTTTCAACTATGGCTACACCTTC
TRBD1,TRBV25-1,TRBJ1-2,CASSDPGQVYGYTF,TGTGCCAGCAGTGACCCCGGACAGGTCTATGGCTACACCTTC